This TCR beta chain is drawn from a study of OX40 agonist ivuxolimab in advanced cancers. Study findings and constraints: Researchers report that CD8+ T cells had, on average, more expanded clones than CD4+. Among some nonresponders, normalized T-cell clonal expansion was also low.

V was pared by 1 base and J by 2 bases, with 8 bases between. Looked up from germline, CDR1 is MNHNS and CDR2 is SASEGT. The CDR3 has 15 residues. Comment on this clone: The antigen is undetermined.

Profiling relied on immunoSEQ multiplex PCR, and the TCRdb table lists in-frame clones only, not all of them. The sample consists of 28,000 or so clones, about four fifths of them appearing once. The receptor comes from an adult with an advanced solid tumor such as melanoma, head and neck, liver or kidney cancer. The chain employs TRBV6-1 and TRBJ1-4; D unclear. The sample was CD4+ or CD8+ T cells sorted from blood, taken in a trial of the OX40 agonist ivuxolimab. CDR3 in amino acids: CASSEGWSTNEKLFF. CDR3 DNA: TGTGCCAGCAGTGAAGGGTGGAGTACTAATGAAAAACTGTTTTTT.